The subject of this entry is one T cell receptor (beta chain). Its antigen is unidentified. The sample is drawn from a study of chemoradiotherapy in HPV16-positive cancers. The wider study: Candidate HPV-specific clones and shared TCR motifs came from two HPV16-positive patients.

Sequencing was performed with immunoSEQ multiplex PCR; in TCRdb, only in-frame clones are kept and a portion is missing. The table lists some 31,000 clones, approximately 91% of them singletons. General observations from the study: HPV-specific T cells were functionally defined from only two HPV16-positive patients. In HPV16-positive patients, HPV-responsive T-cell expansion tracked better recurrence-free survival.

The sequence derives from a human donor with HPV-associated anogenital cancer. The material sequenced was blood, taken from a patient who underwent chemoradiotherapy.

CDR3 amino acids: CASSPPPNTGELFF. The CDR3 nucleotides read TGCGCCAGCAGCCCTCCCCCGAACACCGGGGAGCTGTTTTTT. V and J are TRBV4-1 and TRBJ2-2; D gene uncertain. The germline CDR1 and CDR2 sequences are MGHRA and YSYEKL. This CDR3 comprises 14 residues. V lost 4 bases and J 0 bases, leaving 6 bases between the germline ends.